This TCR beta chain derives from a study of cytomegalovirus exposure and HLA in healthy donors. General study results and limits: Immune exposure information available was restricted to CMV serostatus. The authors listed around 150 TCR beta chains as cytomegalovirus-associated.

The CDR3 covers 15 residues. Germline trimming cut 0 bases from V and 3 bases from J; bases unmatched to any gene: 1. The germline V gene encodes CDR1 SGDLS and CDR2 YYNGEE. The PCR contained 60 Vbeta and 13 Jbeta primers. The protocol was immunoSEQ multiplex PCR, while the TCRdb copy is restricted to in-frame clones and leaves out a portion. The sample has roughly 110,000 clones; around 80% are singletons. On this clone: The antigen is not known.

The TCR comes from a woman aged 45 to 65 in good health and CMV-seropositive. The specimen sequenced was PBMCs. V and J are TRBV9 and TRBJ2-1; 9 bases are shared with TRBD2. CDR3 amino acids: CASSVVSGGYNEQFF. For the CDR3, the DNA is TGTGCCAGCAGCGTAGTTAGCGGGGGCTACAATGAGCAGTTCTTC.